This TCR beta chain stems from a study of multiple sclerosis patients with progressive multifocal leukoencephalopathy. Time point in this sample: before natalizumab initiation. All PML patients were female, and all patients had earlier interferon beta. T0 blood was collected before the first natalizumab infusion. The survey-level immunoSEQ assay was used. Produced via immunoSEQ multiplex PCR; TCRdb's table is partial and in-frame only. Here the sample spans more than 30,000 clones, approximately 89% being singletons. Input material: PBMCs. The receptor comes from a human donor with multiple sclerosis.

CDR3 nucleotides: TGTGCCAGCAGTTACTCTTCGGGACAGAACTACGAGCAGTACTTC. Protein product: CASSYSSGQNYEQYF. This sequence joins TRBV6-5 and TRBJ2-7, with 7 bases matching TRBD1. After removal of 0 bases from V and 3 bases from J, the junction contained 5 bases not matched to a gene. There are 15 residues in the CDR3. The germline V gene has CDR1 MNHEY and CDR2 SVGAGI.